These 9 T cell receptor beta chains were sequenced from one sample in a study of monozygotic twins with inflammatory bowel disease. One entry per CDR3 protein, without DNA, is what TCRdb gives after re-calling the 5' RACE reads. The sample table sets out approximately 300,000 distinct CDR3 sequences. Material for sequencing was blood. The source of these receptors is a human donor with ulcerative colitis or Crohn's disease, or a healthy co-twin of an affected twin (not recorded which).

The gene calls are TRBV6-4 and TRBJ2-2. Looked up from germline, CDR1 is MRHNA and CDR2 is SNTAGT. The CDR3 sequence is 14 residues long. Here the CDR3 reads CASSDNLNTGELFF.

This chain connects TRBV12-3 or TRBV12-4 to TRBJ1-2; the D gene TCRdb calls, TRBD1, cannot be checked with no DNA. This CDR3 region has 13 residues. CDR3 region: CASSPADSYGYTF.

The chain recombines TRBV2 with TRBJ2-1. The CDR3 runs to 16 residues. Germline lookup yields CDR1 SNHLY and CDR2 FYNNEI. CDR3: CASSVREMSSYNEQFF.

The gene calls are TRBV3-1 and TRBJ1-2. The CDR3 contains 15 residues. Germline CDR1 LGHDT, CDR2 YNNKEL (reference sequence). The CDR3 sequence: CASSQGAQGGYGYTF.

CDR3 protein: CASSRPDRAYGYTF. V gene TRBV12-3 or TRBV12-4 combines with J gene TRBJ1-2; TCRdb reports TRBD1, a call that lacks DNA to check it against. CDR3 length: 14 amino acids.

CDR3 residues: CSASRPRVVDSPLHF. V gene TRBV20-1 combines with J gene TRBJ1-6; TCRdb reports TRBD1, a call that lacks DNA to check it against. Per the germline V gene, CDR1 is DFQATT and CDR2 is SNEGSKA (reference sequence). This CDR3 contains 15 residues.

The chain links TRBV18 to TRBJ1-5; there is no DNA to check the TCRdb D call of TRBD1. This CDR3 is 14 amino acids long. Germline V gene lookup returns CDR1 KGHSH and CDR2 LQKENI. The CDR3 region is CASSGGTGNQPQHF.

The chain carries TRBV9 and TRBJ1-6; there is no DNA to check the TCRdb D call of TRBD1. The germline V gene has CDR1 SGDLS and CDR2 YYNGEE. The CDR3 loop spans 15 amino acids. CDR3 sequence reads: CASSVGPGGNSPLHF. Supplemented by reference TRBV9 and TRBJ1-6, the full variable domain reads DSGVTQTPKHLITATGQRVTLRCSPRSGDLSVYWYQQSLDQGLQFLIQYYNGEERAKGNILERFSAQQFPDLHSELNLSSLELGDSALYFCASSVGPGGNSPLHFGNGTRLTVT.

The CDR3 here is CASSTQGDTQYF. The V gene is TRBV9, the J gene TRBJ2-3; the D call from TCRdb, TRBD1, cannot be confirmed without DNA. Germline CDR1 reads SGDLS; CDR2 reads YYNGEE. The CDR3 is 12 amino acids.